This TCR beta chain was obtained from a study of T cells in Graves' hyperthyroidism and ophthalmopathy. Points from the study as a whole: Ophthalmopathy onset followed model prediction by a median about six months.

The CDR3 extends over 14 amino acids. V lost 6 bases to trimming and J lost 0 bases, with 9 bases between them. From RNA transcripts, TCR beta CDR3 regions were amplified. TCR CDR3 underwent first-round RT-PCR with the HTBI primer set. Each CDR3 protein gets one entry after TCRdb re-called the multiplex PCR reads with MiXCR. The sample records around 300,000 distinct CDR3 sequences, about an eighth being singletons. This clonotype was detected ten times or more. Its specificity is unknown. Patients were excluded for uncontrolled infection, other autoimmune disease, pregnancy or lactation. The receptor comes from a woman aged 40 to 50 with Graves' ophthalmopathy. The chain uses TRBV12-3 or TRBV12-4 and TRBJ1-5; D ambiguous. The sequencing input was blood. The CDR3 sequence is CASSQRNSNQPQHF. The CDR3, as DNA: TGTGCCAGCAGCCAGAGAAATAGCAATCAGCCCCAGCATTTT.